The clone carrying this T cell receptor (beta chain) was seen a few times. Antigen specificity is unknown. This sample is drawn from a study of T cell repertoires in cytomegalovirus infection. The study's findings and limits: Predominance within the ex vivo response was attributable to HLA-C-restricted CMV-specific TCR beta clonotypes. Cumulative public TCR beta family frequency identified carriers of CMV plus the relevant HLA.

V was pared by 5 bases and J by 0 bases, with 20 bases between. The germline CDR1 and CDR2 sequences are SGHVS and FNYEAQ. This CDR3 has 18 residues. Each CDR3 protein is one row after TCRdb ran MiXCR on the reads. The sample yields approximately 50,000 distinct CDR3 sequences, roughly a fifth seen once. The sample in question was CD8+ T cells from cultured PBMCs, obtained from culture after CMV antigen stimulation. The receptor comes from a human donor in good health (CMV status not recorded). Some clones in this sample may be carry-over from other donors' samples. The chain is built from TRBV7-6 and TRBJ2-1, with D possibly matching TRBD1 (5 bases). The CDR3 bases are TGTGCCAGCAGCCCCACTCCTGGGGCTGCGAGCTCCTACAATGAGCAGTTCTTC. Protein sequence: CASSPTPGAASSYNEQFF.